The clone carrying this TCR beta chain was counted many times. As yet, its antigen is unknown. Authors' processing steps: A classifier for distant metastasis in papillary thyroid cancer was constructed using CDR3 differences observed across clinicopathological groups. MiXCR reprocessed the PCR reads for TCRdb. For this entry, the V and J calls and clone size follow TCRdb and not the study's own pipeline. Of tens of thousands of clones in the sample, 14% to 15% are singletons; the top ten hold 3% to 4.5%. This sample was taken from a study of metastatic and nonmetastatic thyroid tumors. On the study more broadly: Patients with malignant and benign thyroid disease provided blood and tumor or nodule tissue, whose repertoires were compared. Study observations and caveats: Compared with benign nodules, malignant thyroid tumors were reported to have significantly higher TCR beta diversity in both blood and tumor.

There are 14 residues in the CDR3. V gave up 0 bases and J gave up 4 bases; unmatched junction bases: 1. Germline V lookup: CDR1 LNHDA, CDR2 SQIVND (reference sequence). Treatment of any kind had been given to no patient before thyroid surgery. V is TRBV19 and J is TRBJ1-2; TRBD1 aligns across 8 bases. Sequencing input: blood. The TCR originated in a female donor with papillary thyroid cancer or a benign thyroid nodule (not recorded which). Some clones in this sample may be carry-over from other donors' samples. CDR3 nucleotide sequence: TGTGCCAGTAGTATAGAGACAGGGGCCTATGGCTACACCTTC. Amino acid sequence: CASSIETGAYGYTF.